This entry describes one T cell receptor beta chain. This clone was detected a few times. What antigen it recognizes has not been identified. The sample holds no much larger clone one base away, and base qualities are not on file. The sample belongs to a study of shared clonotypes between healthy human individuals (TCRdb year 2020). Background on the whole study: Two women and three men aged 18 to 49 years were included in the cohort. For each donor, CD4 naive and CD4 memory were each run on three plates, CD8 naive on two plates, and CD8 memory on one plate. Blood TCR repertoires of about five healthy adults were deeply sequenced to estimate repertoire size and the extent of clonotype sharing between individuals. To increase sequencing depth and limit assay-specific biases, different laboratories used diverse techniques to prepare libraries and sequence TCR repertoires. Each donor's leukapheresis produced roughly between roughly 0.85 and 9 billion PBMCs. Beyond this particular receptor, the publication reports: Even with the large sequencing depth, rarefaction of the sorted-subset datasets indicated that sequencing was incomplete. Because the study included a small number of donors, the genetic and exposure-history diversity represented was limited. Sharing across several donors was observed for roughly 5% of naive CD4, 3.5% of naive CD8, around 2.5% of memory CD4, and 0.4% of memory CD8 clonotypes. Based on pairwise subsampling, the degree of clonotype sharing among donors was expected to be affected by sequencing depth. Naive subsets generally had larger estimated clonotype richness than memory subsets. Higher generation probabilities were observed for clonotypes shared by all four sorted-subset donors than for non-shared clonotypes. Only blood was sampled, and tissue TCR repertoires likely differ from those in blood.

TCR CDR3 regions were amplified from genomic DNA by multiplex PCR using the deep immunoSEQ assay. Genomic DNA extracted from each cell subset was distributed evenly over all wells of several immunoSEQ 96-well plates, and each plate served as one replicate. Each replicate PCR for sorted subsets received roughly 0.2 ug genomic DNA, equal to tens of thousands of T cell genomes. The purified libraries were quantified using a Qubit 3.0 fluorometer, sized with a Bioanalyzer 2100, and then quantified again using the KAPA Library Quantification kit. A separate single-read 150-cycle Illumina NextSeq 550 flow cell was used to sequence each immunoSEQ 96-well plate. The paper's processing steps were these. Because the immunoSEQ output held only junctional sequences and lacked quality scores, the filtering could not match the filtering applied to full-length reads. Sequences were annotated with PyIR, a Python wrapper for IgBLAST v1.9, and V/J genes and CDR3 were assigned using IMGT germline references. Any read was removed if the V/J assignment was weak (E-value above 1e-6), the CDR3 was missing, or the read contained stop codons, out-of-frame junctions, or ambiguous translated residues. A V3J clonotype was defined by an identical inferred V gene, J gene, and CDR3 amino acid sequence. Percentage overlap between repertoires was computed as shared unique clonotypes divided by the size of the smaller repertoire. Richness of each repertoire was evaluated using RTK rarefaction, the Chao1 estimator, and Recon v2.1 estimates of unobserved clonotypes. Generation probabilities for all TCRbeta clonotypes obtained by the gDNA method from several donors were computed using OLGA. Held by TCRdb, this immuneACCESS table contains in-frame sequences only and omits some clones. Under half of the omission traces to an unresolved V gene where checked; the cause of the rest is unknown. V and J calls and clone size are copied from that table; D and trimming were computed from the DNA. This sample comprises about 1.1 million clones, 75% to 80% of them detected only once. The top ten constitute more than 0.45% of the sample.

The donors were healthy, HIV-negative adults with no recently reported acute infections or vaccinations. All donors were Caucasian adults living in Nashville, Tennessee, USA. CD4+ T cells were enriched by magnetic negative selection, after which naive cells were positively selected on CD45RA and the negative fraction was taken as the memory subset. After blood collection by leukapheresis, PBMCs were isolated using Ficoll-Histopaque density gradient centrifugation and then cryopreserved in the vapor phase of liquid nitrogen. Purity and quantity of every magnetically sorted T cell population were checked by analytical flow cytometry. From each sorted fraction, genomic DNA was isolated and quantified by UV absorbance on a Nanodrop 2000c. The junction shows trimming of 2 bases on V and 8 bases on J, plus 18 bases between the germline ends. CDR1 and CDR2, per the germline V gene (reference sequence), are GTSNPN and SVGIG. Spanning cysteine to phenylalanine, the CDR3 consists of 14 amino acids. Of all the DNA, just the CDR3 is kept, 42 bases in frame from base 1.

The TCR was taken from a young man in good health. Some clones in this sample may be carry-over from other donors' samples. The chain is assembled from TRBV30 and TRBJ2-5; a weak D assignment points to TRBD2 (7 bases agree). The sample was memory CD4+ T cells from PBMCs. Sample cell subset or site, as interpreted from the label and publication: CD45RA-negative fraction. The sequenced DNA: TGTGCCTGGAGTAATGTACAGGGAGGGGGAACCCAGTACTTC. Its product reads: CAWSNVQGGGTQYF. Joined to the reference TRBV30 and TRBJ2-5 proteins, this CDR3 gives the full variable domain: SQTIHQWPATLVQPVGSPLSLECTVEGTSNPNLYWYRQAAGRGLQLLFYSVGIGQISSEVPQNLSASRPQDRQFILSSKKLLLSDSGFYLCAWSNVQGGGTQYFGPGTRLLVL.